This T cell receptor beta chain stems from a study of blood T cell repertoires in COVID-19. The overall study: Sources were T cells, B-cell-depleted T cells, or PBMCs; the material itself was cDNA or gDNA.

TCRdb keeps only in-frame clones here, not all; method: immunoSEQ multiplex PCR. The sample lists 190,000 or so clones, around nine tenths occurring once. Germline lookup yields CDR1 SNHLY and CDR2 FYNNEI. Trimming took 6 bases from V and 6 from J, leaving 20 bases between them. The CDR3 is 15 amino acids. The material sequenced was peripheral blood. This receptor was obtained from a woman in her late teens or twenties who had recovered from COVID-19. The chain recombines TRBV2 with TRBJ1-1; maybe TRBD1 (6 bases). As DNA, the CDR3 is TGTGCCAGCAGAAGGGGGGCGGGGGGGGGTTCTGAAGCTTTCTTT. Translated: CASRRGAGGGSEAFF.